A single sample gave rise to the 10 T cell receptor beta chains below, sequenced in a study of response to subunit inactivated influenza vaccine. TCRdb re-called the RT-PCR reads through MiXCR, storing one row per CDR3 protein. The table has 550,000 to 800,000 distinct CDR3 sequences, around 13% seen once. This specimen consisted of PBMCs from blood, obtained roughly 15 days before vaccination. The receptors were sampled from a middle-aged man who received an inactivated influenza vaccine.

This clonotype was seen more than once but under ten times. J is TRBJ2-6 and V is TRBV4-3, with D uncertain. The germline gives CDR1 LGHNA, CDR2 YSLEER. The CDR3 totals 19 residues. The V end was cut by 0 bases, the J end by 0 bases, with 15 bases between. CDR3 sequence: CASSQDYPKGRSGANVLTF. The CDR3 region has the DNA TGCGCCAGCAGCCAAGATTATCCCAAGGGTCGCTCTGGGGCCAACGTCCTGACTTTC.

The CDR3 nucleotides are TGTGCCAGCAGTTACCTCCGTGGGGGTACCTCTGGGGCCAACGTCCTGACTTTC. The encoded protein is CASSYLRGGTSGANVLTF. The chain uses TRBV6-5 and TRBJ2-6, with D perhaps given as TRBD1 or TRBD2 (5 bases each). Germline loops: CDR1 MNHEY, CDR2 SVGAGI. This CDR3 has 18 residues. V was clipped by 2 bases and J by 0 bases, with 14 bases between them.

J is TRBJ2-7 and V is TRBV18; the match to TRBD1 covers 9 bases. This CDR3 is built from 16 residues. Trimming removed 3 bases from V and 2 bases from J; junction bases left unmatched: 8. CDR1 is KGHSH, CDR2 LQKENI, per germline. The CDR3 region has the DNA TGTGCCAGCTCACCCCTCGGGACAGGGATACCCTACGAGCAGTACTTC. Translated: CASSPLGTGIPYEQYF.

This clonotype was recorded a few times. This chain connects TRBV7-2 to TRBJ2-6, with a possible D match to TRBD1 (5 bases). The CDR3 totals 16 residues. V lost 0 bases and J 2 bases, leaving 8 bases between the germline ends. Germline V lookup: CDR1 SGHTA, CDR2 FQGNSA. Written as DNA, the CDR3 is TGTGCCAGCAGCTTAGCGCTAGGGGCTGGGGCCAACGTCCTGACTTTC. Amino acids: CASSLALGAGANVLTF. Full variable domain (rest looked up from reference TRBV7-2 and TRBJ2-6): GAGVSQSPSNKVTEKGKDVELRCDPISGHTALYWYRQSLGQGLEFLIYFQGNSAPDKSGLPSDRFSAERTGGSVSTLTIQRTQQEDSAVYLCASSLALGAGANVLTFGAGSRLTVL.

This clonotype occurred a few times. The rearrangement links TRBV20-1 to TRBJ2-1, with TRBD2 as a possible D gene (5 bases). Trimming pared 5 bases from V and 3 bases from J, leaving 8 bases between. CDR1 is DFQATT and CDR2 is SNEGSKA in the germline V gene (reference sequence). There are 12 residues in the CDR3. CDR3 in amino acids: CSARRDYNEQFF. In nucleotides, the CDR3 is TGCAGTGCTCGTCGGGACTACAATGAGCAGTTCTTC.

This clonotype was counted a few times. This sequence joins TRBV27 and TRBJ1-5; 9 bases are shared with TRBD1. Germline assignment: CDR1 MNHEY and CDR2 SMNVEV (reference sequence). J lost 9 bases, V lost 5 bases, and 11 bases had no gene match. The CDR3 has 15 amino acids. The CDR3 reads CASSVSTGGGGPQHF. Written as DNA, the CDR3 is TGTGCCAGCAGTGTGTCCACAGGGGGCGGAGGGCCCCAGCATTTT.

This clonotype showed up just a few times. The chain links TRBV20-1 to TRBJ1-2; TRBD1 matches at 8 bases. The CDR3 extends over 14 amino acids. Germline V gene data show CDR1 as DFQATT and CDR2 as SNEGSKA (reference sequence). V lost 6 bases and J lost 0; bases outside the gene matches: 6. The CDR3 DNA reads TGCAGTGCCCCCGGGACAGGCGCTAACTATGGCTACACCTTC. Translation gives CSAPGTGANYGYTF.

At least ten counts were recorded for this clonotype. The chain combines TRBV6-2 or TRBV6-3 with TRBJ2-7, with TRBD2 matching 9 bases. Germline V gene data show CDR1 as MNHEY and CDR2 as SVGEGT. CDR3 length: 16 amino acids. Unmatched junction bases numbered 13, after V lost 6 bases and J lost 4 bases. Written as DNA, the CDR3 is TGTGCCAGCAGCCGGAGCCTCAGCGGGAGGATTTACGAGCAGTACTTC. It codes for CASSRSLSGRIYEQYF.

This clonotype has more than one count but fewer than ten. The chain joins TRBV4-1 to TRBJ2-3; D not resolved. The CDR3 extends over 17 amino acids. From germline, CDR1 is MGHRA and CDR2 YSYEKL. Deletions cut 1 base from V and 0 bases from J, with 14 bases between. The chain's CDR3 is CASSQGPLISSTDTQYF. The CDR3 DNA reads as TGCGCCAGCAGCCAAGGCCCCTTGATATCTAGCACAGATACGCAGTATTTT.

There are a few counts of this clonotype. CDR3 sequence reads: CASSLARGGEYEQYF. For the CDR3, the DNA is TGTGCCAGCAGCTTAGCCCGAGGGGGCGAGTACGAGCAGTACTTC. The chain joins TRBV11-2 to TRBJ2-7; 7 bases are a match to TRBD1. V shed 1 base and J 4 bases; nucleotides not matched to a gene: 7. Germline lookup yields CDR1 SGHAT and CDR2 FQNNGV. CDR3 length equals 15 residues.